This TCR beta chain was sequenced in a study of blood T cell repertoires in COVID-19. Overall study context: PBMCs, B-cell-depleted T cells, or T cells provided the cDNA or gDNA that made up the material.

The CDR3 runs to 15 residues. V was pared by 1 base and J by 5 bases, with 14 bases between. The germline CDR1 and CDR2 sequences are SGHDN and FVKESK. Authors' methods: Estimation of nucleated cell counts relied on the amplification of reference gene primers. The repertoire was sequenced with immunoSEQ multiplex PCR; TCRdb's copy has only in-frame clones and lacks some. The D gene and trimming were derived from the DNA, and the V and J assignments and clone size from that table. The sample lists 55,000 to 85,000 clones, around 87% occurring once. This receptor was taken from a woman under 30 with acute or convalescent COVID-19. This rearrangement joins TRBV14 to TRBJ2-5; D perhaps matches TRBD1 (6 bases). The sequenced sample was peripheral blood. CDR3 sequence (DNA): TGTGCCAGCAGCCAAGGTCCCACAGGGTGGGAGACCCAGTACTTC. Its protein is CASSQGPTGWETQYF.